The 28 T cell receptor beta chains presented below share a single source sample, sequenced in a study of beta chain features in type 1 diabetes (dated by TCRdb to 2017 to 2018). The investigation overall reported the following: In all four CD4+ subsets, TCRB CDR3 length was moderately but significantly shorter in type 1 diabetes patients.

For these TCRs, the target antigens are not known. Receptor amplification or capture employed the immunoSEQ multiplex PCR assay. The entire isolated RNA was reverse transcribed using the High Capacity cDNA Reverse Transcription Kit, and thus expressed TCRB transcripts were sequenced. This immuneACCESS table, as held by TCRdb, lists in-frame sequences with V and J called but not all clones. Of the missing ones, under half trace to an unresolved V gene in checked studies; the others have no known cause. The sample profile shows about 700,000 clones; around 15% of them were found once. Approximately 0.022% of the sample belongs to the ten largest clones. Sequencing input: naive CD4+ T cells from blood. The sample's cell subset or site label is to be understood as: true naive CD4+ T cells. These receptors came from a man between 18 and 35 years old with type 1 diabetes.

This chain uses TRBV30 with TRBJ1-3; unclear D gene. The CDR3 loop spans 13 amino acids. Germline values: CDR1 GTSNPN, CDR2 SVGIG (reference sequence). This chain's CDR3 is CAQTPDSGNTIYF. The CDR3 nucleotides are TGTGCGCAGACACCAGACTCTGGAAACACCATATATTTT.

The chain has TRBV2 and TRBJ1-4, with D unclear. Germline assignment: CDR1 SNHLY and CDR2 FYNNEI. V was clipped by 2 bases and J by 7 bases, with 5 bases between them. The CDR3 has 12 residues. CDR3 sequence (DNA): TGTGCCAGCAGTGAATGGGGTGAAAAACTGTTTTTT. Translated: CASSEWGEKLFF.

The chain carries TRBV18 and TRBJ2-3; D is undetermined. Trimming pared 1 base from V and 6 bases from J, leaving 5 bases between. This CDR3 contains 12 residues. Germline V lookup: CDR1 KGHSH, CDR2 LQKENI. The CDR3 protein is CASSPQEDTQYF. CDR3 coding DNA: TGTGCCAGCTCACCACAAGAGGATACGCAGTATTTT.

The V gene is TRBV27, the J gene TRBJ2-2; D is undetermined. This CDR3 region has 14 residues. The V and J ends lost 6 bases and 6 bases respectively, with 14 bases between them. Germline CDR1 MNHEY, CDR2 SMNVEV (reference sequence). Here the CDR3 DNA reads TGTGCCAGCAGCTTTAGTCCCACGGCCGGGGAGCTGTTTTTT. This codes for CASSFSPTAGELFF.

This clone was detected only a few times. The V gene is TRBV6-6, the J gene TRBJ1-2; D perhaps matches TRBD1 (5 bases). Germline V gene sequence: CDR1 MNHNY, CDR2 SVGAGI (reference sequence). Between the trimmed V and J ends, which lost 2 bases and 8 bases, there was a span of 15 bases. The CDR3 is made up of 14 amino acids. CDR3 bases: TGTGCCAGCAGTTACACGCAAGGGACTAGCGGCTACACCTTC. As protein: CASSYTQGTSGYTF.

In this sample, this clone turned up a few times. V usage is TRBV5-1 and J usage is TRBJ1-5; D is ambiguous. The CDR3 runs 14 residues. V was clipped by 0 bases and J by 0 bases, with 4 bases between them. CDR1 is SGHRS and CDR2 is YFSETQ in the germline V gene. The chain's CDR3 is CASSLDASNQPQHF. The CDR3 DNA sequence: TGCGCCAGCAGCTTGGACGCTAGCAATCAGCCCCAGCATTTT.

The V gene is TRBV9, the J gene TRBJ1-1; D not certain. This CDR3 is 13 amino acids long. Germline V gene sequence: CDR1 SGDLS, CDR2 YYNGEE. The V and J ends lost 4 bases and 6 bases respectively, with 13 bases between them. The CDR3 sequence: CASSYRGDSEAFF. CDR3 nucleotides: TGTGCCAGCAGCTATAGAGGCGATTCTGAAGCTTTCTTT.

The chain has TRBV19 and TRBJ1-2, with a tentative D call TRBD1 (5 bases). Deletions cut 2 bases from V and 5 bases from J, with 15 bases between. The CDR3 runs to 15 residues. The germline CDR1 and CDR2 sequences are LNHDA and SQIVND (reference sequence). DNA for the CDR3: TGTGCCAGTAGTATAACCTCCGGGACGGGATATGGCTACACCTTC. Its protein is CASSITSGTGYGYTF. Using reference TRBV19 and TRBJ1-2 for the parts outside the CDR3, the full variable domain is DGGITQSPKYLFRKEGQNVTLSCEQNLNHDAMYWYRQDPGQGLRLIYYSQIVNDFQKGDIAEGYSVSREKKESFPLTVTSAQKNPTAFYLCASSITSGTGYGYTFGSGTRLTVV.

In the case of this clone: At one end, the junction sequence differs from germline, possibly due to a read error. The V call is TRBV6-5, the J call TRBJ2-1; D unclear. The CDR3 is 12 residues long. The germline V gene encodes CDR1 MNHEY and CDR2 SVGAGI. The CDR3 DNA is TGTGCCATCAGTGATAGGCTGGCTGAGCAGTTCTTC. Translated: CAISDRLAEQFF.

Points on this clone: The germline gene is not matched at one end of the junction; a read error may be the cause. The same CDR3 is also encoded by other DNA sequences in this sample. The chain couples TRBV29-1 to TRBJ2-7, with D perhaps given as TRBD1 or TRBD2 (6 bases each). The CDR3 consists of 12 residues. Germline loops: CDR1 SQVTM, CDR2 ANQGSEA. The CDR3 DNA sequence: TGCAGCGTCGAAGGGGGGACCTACGAGCAGTACTTC. This translates into CSVEGGTYEQYF.

This clone was counted between two and nine times. The V gene is TRBV7-9, the J gene TRBJ1-2; 7 bases are shared with TRBD1. V lost 5 bases, J lost 1 base, and 4 bases stayed unmatched. The CDR3 sequence is 14 residues long. Germline V gives CDR1 SEHNR, CDR2 FQNEAQ (reference sequence). For the CDR3, the DNA is TGTGCCAGCAGCGCCGGGACAGTTAACTATGGCTACACCTTC. The encoded protein is CASSAGTVNYGYTF.

This clone has more than one count but fewer than ten. The chain combines TRBV10-3 with TRBJ1-1; D is unresolved. V lost 5 bases and J 1 base, leaving 11 bases between the germline ends. The CDR3 is 14 residues long. From germline, CDR1 is ENHRY and CDR2 SYGVKD. The CDR3 spells CAISFLGENTEAFF. DNA of the CDR3: TGTGCCATCAGTTTCCTGGGAGAGAACACTGAAGCTTTCTTT.

Only a few counts were recorded for this clone. Distinct nucleotide sequences in the sample also encode this CDR3. This chain connects TRBV15 to TRBJ1-2, with 8 positions matching TRBD1. The CDR3 totals 14 residues. V lost 0 bases, J lost 7 bases, and 4 bases stayed unmatched. The germline V gene has CDR1 LNHNV and CDR2 YYDKDF (reference sequence). The CDR3, as DNA: TGTGCCACCAGCAGAGATCGGCAGGGGGCTGGCTACACCTTC. Amino acids: CATSRDRQGAGYTF.

The table lists this clone with a few counts. The chain joins TRBV5-4 to TRBJ2-6; D assignment may be TRBD1 or TRBD2 (5 bases each). The length of the CDR3 is 18 residues. Trimming stripped 4 bases from V and 0 bases from J, with 17 bases between. Germline V gives CDR1 SGHNT, CDR2 YYREEE (reference sequence). CDR3 sequence (DNA): TGTGCCAGCAGCCCACCGGGACCCCTGAGCTCTGGGGCCAACGTCCTGACTTTC. Amino acids: CASSPPGPLSSGANVLTF.

The V gene is TRBV30, the J gene TRBJ1-1; 7 positions agree with TRBD1. This CDR3 is 12 amino acids long. Trimming removed 2 bases from V and 11 bases from J; junction bases left unmatched: 8. From germline, CDR1 is GTSNPN and CDR2 SVGIG (reference sequence). As DNA, the CDR3 is TGTGCCTGGAGTCCACAACAGGGGTGGGCTTTCTTT. It codes for CAWSPQQGWAFF.

The sample holds a few counts of this clone. V is TRBV5-1 and J is TRBJ2-1, with D hard to call. Trimming removed 0 bases at V and 4 bases at J, with 11 bases between. CDR3 size: 15 residues. Per the germline V gene, CDR1 is SGHRS and CDR2 is YFSETQ. The chain's CDR3 is CASSLGDGIYNEQFF. The CDR3 nucleotides read TGCGCCAGCAGCTTGGGAGACGGAATATACAATGAGCAGTTCTTC.

This clone was seen a few times. The chain couples TRBV10-3 to TRBJ2-3; the match to TRBD2 covers 9 bases. The CDR3 runs to 15 residues. Germline lookup yields CDR1 ENHRY and CDR2 SYGVKD. The ends lost 7 bases at V and 0 bases at J; junction bases unmatched: 5. The CDR3, as DNA: TGTGCCATCACGGGTAGCGGGGGAAGCACAGATACGCAGTATTTT. Translation gives CAITGSGGSTDTQYF.

This clone was counted a few times. The chain links TRBV30 to TRBJ1-5; 9 bases are a match to TRBD1. Germline V gene sequence: CDR1 GTSNPN, CDR2 SVGIG (reference sequence). The CDR3 is 13 residues long. V shed 7 bases, J shed 2 bases, and the junction held 3 bases outside the gene matches. CDR3 in amino acids: CASTGGGNQPQHF. CDR3 in DNA: TGTGCCTCGACAGGGGGAGGCAATCAGCCCCAGCATTTT.

This clone was observed a few times. The rearrangement uses TRBV6-1 and TRBJ2-3, with D possibly TRBD1 on 6 matching bases. The CDR3 extends over 16 amino acids. Germline V lookup: CDR1 MNHNS, CDR2 SASEGT. The V and J ends lost 4 bases and 3 bases respectively, with 17 bases between them. The CDR3 reads CASSVTQGRLTDTQYF. CDR3 sequence (DNA): TGTGCCAGCAGTGTTACACAGGGTCGGTTGACAGATACGCAGTATTTT.

This clone was seen a few times. The J gene is TRBJ2-3, the V gene TRBV7-7, with TRBD2 matching over 13 bases. CDR3 size: 15 residues. J lost 6 bases, V lost 5 bases, and 5 bases had no gene match. Germline V gene lookup returns CDR1 SSHAT and CDR2 FNYEAQ (reference sequence). CDR3 loop: CASSAGLAGRDTQYF. CDR3 DNA sequence: TGTGCCAGCAGCGCGGGACTAGCGGGGCGGGATACGCAGTATTTT.

This sequence joins TRBV7-9 and TRBJ1-2; 7 bases match TRBD1. Germline CDR1 reads SEHNR; CDR2 reads FQNEAQ (reference sequence). The CDR3 extends over 14 amino acids. J gave up 4 bases and V 1 base, and 3 bases lay outside the gene matches. CDR3 nucleotide sequence: TGTGCCAGCAGCTTAGGAGGGGGCGGCTATGGCTACACCTTC. This sequence encodes CASSLGGGGYGYTF.

The table lists this clone with a few counts. The chain has TRBV5-1 and TRBJ2-6, with D uncertain. The CDR3 totals 16 residues. V was cut by 0 bases and J by 0 bases, with 7 bases left in between. Germline CDR1 reads SGHRS; CDR2 reads YFSETQ. CDR3 DNA sequence: TGCGCCAGCAGCTTGGCCGGTGTCTCTGGGGCCAACGTCCTGACTTTC. Residues: CASSLAGVSGANVLTF. The full variable domain, rest sourced from reference TRBV5-1 and TRBJ2-6, is KAGVTQTPRYLIKTRGQQVTLSCSPISGHRSVSWYQQTPGQGLQFLFEYFSETQRNKGNFPGRFSGRQFSNSRSEMNVSTLELGDSALYLCASSLAGVSGANVLTFGAGSRLTVL.

The chain combines TRBV6-4 with TRBJ1-5; a possible D gene is TRBD1 (5 bases). V was clipped by 0 bases and J by 6 bases, with 15 bases between them. This CDR3 has 16 residues. The germline V gene encodes CDR1 MRHNA and CDR2 SNTAGT. The CDR3 loop reads CASSDSLGVRRQPQHF. CDR3 sequence (DNA): TGTGCCAGCAGTGACTCCTTAGGGGTGAGGCGTCAGCCCCAGCATTTT.

This CDR3 is CASSIRQGHSYNEQFF. The CDR3 DNA reads TGTGCCAGCAGCATAAGACAGGGCCACTCCTACAATGAGCAGTTCTTC. V gene TRBV9 combines with J gene TRBJ2-1; TRBD1 matches at 7 bases. This CDR3 has 16 residues. Germline loops: CDR1 SGDLS, CDR2 YYNGEE. Trimming cost V 4 bases and J 0 bases; bases outside gene matches: 7.

This clone was seen a few times. V gene TRBV9 combines with J gene TRBJ2-2; D gene unclear. V lost 5 bases, J lost 6 bases, and 11 bases lay in between. In germline, CDR1 is SGDLS, CDR2 YYNGEE. The CDR3 spans 13 residues. The CDR3 DNA sequence: TGTGCCAGCAGTGCCTTGAATGCCGGGGAGCTGTTTTTT. Residues: CASSALNAGELFF.

The rearrangement joins TRBV11-3 to TRBJ2-1; the D gene could be TRBD1 or TRBD2 (5 bases each). Germline V lookup: CDR1 SGHNT, CDR2 YENEEA. Trimming shortened V by 7 bases and J by 11 bases, and 30 bases separated the two germline ends. There are 17 residues in the CDR3. CDR3 loop: CASTPPAGGRSLIKQFF. The CDR3 DNA sequence: TGTGCCAGCACCCCACCGGCTGGGGGACGTTCACTGATTAAGCAGTTCTTC.

This clone has only a few counts. The chain is built from TRBV7-3 and TRBJ2-3, with D perhaps matching TRBD1 (5 bases). V shed 3 bases and J shed 4 bases, with 20 bases lying between them. This CDR3 is built from 17 residues. CDR1 is SGHTA and CDR2 is FQGTGA in the germline V gene. CDR3 DNA sequence: TGTGCCAGCAGCTTCAGCGTCGACAGCATCATTGCAGATACGCAGTATTTT. Translation: CASSFSVDSIIADTQYF.

This clone was counted between two and nine times. The rearrangement links TRBV30 to TRBJ1-5; D gene unclear. The V and J ends lost 0 bases and 4 bases respectively, with 10 bases between them. CDR3 length: 14 residues. Germline CDR1 GTSNPN, CDR2 SVGIG (reference sequence). Written as DNA, the CDR3 is TGTGCCTGGAGTGTACAGTCTGGGAATCAGCCCCAGCATTTT. Translation: CAWSVQSGNQPQHF.